This T cell receptor beta chain came from a study of T cells after yellow fever vaccination. About the research overall: Low-cell-number fractions underwent preparation using SMART-Seq v4 Ultra Low Input.

5'RACE template switching added a universal primer site and UMIs to TCR cDNA. MiXCR, applied by TCRdb to the 5' RACE reads, yields one record per CDR3 protein. This table has 250,000 or so distinct CDR3 sequences, approximately 3.8% appearing once. This clonotype appeared many times. Its antigen is not known. Study observations and caveats: Of the clonotypes, a small share occurred in both CD4 and CD8 compartments. Among primary-vaccination clones, most reappeared after the booster, at just under 98% for CD4 and approximately 90% for CD8.

The receptor comes from a man aged 18 to 30 who received the YFV17D yellow fever vaccine. This material consisted of PBMCs, taken 15 days after the yellow fever booster vaccination.

This CDR3 is CASSLRGISPLHF. The DNA of the CDR3 is TGTGCCAGCAGTTTAAGGGGAATTTCACCCCTCCACTTT. The V and J genes are TRBV12-3 or TRBV12-4 and TRBJ1-6, with a tentative D call TRBD1 (5 bases). V lost 2 bases to trimming and J lost 9 bases, with 8 bases between them. The CDR3 loop spans 13 amino acids.